The 6 T cell receptor beta chains presented below share a single source sample, sequenced in a study of cytomegalovirus exposure and HLA in healthy donors. 60 Vbeta and 13 Jbeta primers were used in PCR. Profiled with immunoSEQ multiplex PCR; TCRdb holds only in-frame clones, not every one. Among about 110,000 clones listed, approximately 80% were seen once. The sample consisted of PBMCs. Receptors originate from a female donor in good health and CMV-seropositive.

This rearrangement joins TRBV19 to TRBJ1-5; 8 bases are a match to TRBD1. CDR3 length equals 15 residues. Per germline, CDR1 LNHDA and CDR2 SQIVND (reference sequence). Trimming at V came to 5 bases and at J to 3 bases, leaving 6 bases not matched to a gene. In DNA form, the CDR3 reads TGTGCCAGTAGTCAGACAGGGGATTCCAATCAGCCCCAGCATTTT. Translating it yields CASSQTGDSNQPQHF.

The rearrangement links TRBV19 to TRBJ2-2, with D possibly matching TRBD2 (6 bases). The CDR3 covers 14 residues. Trimming cost V 4 bases and J 6 bases, with 12 bases left between them. Germline V gene lookup returns CDR1 LNHDA and CDR2 SQIVND (reference sequence). CDR3 sequence: CASSSGNHAGELFF. Here the CDR3 DNA reads TGTGCCAGTAGTAGCGGGAATCATGCCGGGGAGCTGTTTTTT.

This clone was observed a few times. The chain uses TRBV2 and TRBJ2-2; 13 bases are a match to TRBD2. Germline CDR1 is SNHLY and CDR2 is FYNNEI. V lost 4 bases and J lost 0; bases outside the gene matches: 2. The CDR3 is 17 amino acids. The CDR3 here is CASSATSGRSNTGELFF. As DNA, the CDR3 is TGTGCCAGCAGTGCGACTAGCGGGAGGTCGAACACCGGGGAGCTGTTTTTT.

This chain uses TRBV5-6 with TRBJ2-5; D is unresolved. Germline V gene data show CDR1 as SGHDT and CDR2 as YYEEEE. The CDR3 has 11 residues. Trimming cost V 4 bases and J 5 bases, with 6 bases left between them. CDR3 DNA: TGTGCCAGCAGCCTGGCGGAGACCCAGTACTTC. Translation: CASSLAETQYF.

V usage is TRBV9 and J usage is TRBJ1-4; D is possibly TRBD1 (5 bases). This CDR3 is 14 amino acids long. CDR1 is SGDLS, CDR2 YYNGEE, per germline. With 7 bases removed from V and 0 bases from J, the gap between germline ends came to 10 bases. CDR3 loop: CASAGGATNEKLFF. DNA for the CDR3: TGTGCCAGCGCCGGGGGGGCAACTAATGAAAAACTGTTTTTT.

J is TRBJ2-1 and V is TRBV6-1; D might be TRBD1 (6 bases). Germline V gene sequence: CDR1 MNHNS, CDR2 SASEGT. The V and J ends lost 5 bases and 10 bases respectively, with 12 bases between them. CDR3 length: 12 amino acids. Here the CDR3 reads CASSFTGSEQFF. CDR3 coding DNA: TGTGCCAGCAGTTTCACAGGGTCAGAGCAGTTCTTC.